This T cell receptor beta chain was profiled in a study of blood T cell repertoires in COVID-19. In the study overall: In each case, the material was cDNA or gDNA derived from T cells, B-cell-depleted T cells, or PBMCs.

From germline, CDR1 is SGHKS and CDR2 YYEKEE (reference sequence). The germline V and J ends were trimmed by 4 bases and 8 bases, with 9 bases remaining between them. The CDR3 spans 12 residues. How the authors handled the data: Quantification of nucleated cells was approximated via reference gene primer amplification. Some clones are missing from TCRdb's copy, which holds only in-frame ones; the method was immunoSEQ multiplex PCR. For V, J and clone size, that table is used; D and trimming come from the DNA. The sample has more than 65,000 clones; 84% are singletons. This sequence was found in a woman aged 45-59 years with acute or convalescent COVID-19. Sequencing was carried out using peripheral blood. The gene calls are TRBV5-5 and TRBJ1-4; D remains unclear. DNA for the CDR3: TGTGCCAGCAGCCCGGGAGGAGAAAAACTGTTTTTT. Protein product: CASSPGGEKLFF.